These T cell receptor beta chains were read from a single sample in a study of cytomegalovirus exposure and HLA in healthy donors. Some clones are missing from TCRdb's copy, which holds only in-frame ones; the method was immunoSEQ multiplex PCR. Among around 150,000 clones listed, 82% were seen once. The sample comprised PBMCs. The receptors originated from a girl aged 2-9 years in good health and CMV-seropositive. CDR3s include the opening cysteine and the closing phenylalanine or tryptophan. D genes are given only for firm matches. The size entry is marked missing in some rows and otherwise reads once, few, many or a size class.

D gene	V gene	CDR3 length	clone size	J gene	CDR3 protein	CDR3 DNA
-	TRBV5-6	13	-	TRBJ1-2	CASSSPRGDGYTF	TGTGCCAGCAGCTCTCCCCGGGGGGATGGCTACACCTTC
-	TRBV9	16	-	TRBJ2-7	CASSRGTIYDPYEQYF	TGTGCCAGCAGCCGCGGGACCATTTATGACCCCTACGAGCAGTACTTC
-	TRBV28	14	once	TRBJ1-1	CASTQGSTNTEAFF	TGTGCCAGCACACAGGGATCGACAAACACTGAAGCTTTCTTT
TRBD1	TRBV30	13	-	TRBJ1-5	CAWSTTGDQPQHF	TGTGCCTGGAGTACTACAGGGGATCAGCCCCAGCATTTT
TRBD2	TRBV7-8	15	-	TRBJ2-3	CASSLEGGSTDTQYF	TGTGCCAGCAGCTTAGAGGGAGGGAGCACAGATACGCAGTATTTT
-	TRBV5-5	13	-	TRBJ2-3	CASSFVGGRTQYF	TGTGCCAGCAGCTTCGTTGGAGGAAGGACGCAGTATTTT
-	TRBV6-1	18	-	TRBJ2-2	CASSGPQPGRVNTGELFF	TGTGCCAGCAGTGGCCCTCAACCTGGCAGGGTTAACACCGGGGAGCTGTTTTTT
-	TRBV5-1	16	-	TRBJ2-6	CASYIGITSGANVLTF	TGCGCCAGCTATATCGGGATCACCTCTGGGGCCAACGTCCTGACTTTC
-	TRBV5-1	14	-	TRBJ2-7	CASSLGGISYEQYF	TGCGCCAGCAGCTTAGGAGGGATCAGCTACGAGCAGTACTTC
-	TRBV7-6	14	-	TRBJ1-3	CASSLAGEGNTIYF	TGTGCCAGCAGCTTAGCCGGGGAGGGAAACACCATATATTTT
-	TRBV13	16	once	TRBJ2-3	CASSSPGAGDWYTQYF	TGTGCCAGCAGCTCCCCCGGGGCAGGGGATTGGTATACGCAGTATTTT